The clone carrying this T cell receptor beta chain has only a few counts. The data belong to a study of molecular identifiers for immune sequencing clone quantification. TCRdb used MiXCR to reprocess the PCR reads, holding one entry per CDR3 protein. The data show some 320,000 distinct CDR3 sequences, about 20% seen once. CDR3 length equals 15 residues. The V and J ends lost 2 bases and 1 base respectively, with 11 bases between them. Germline V gives CDR1 SGHDN, CDR2 FVKESK. Naive CD8 library inputs spanned roughly 17,000 to 1,000,000 sorted cells and 10%, 30% or 50% RNA. CD8+CD4-CCR7+CD45RA+ sorting gave the naive CD8 T cells.

Sample: naive CD8+ T cells from blood, with Jurkat cell RNA spiked in. Subset indicated: FACS-sorted CD8+CD4-CCR7+CD45RA+ naive T cells. This rearrangement joins TRBV14 to TRBJ1-1; D is undetermined. The origin of this receptor is a human donor in good health. Some libraries in this study had Jurkat cell RNA spiked in. The CDR3 sequence: CASSQNTRGNTEAFF. CDR3 nucleotides: TGTGCCAGCAGCCAAAACACCAGAGGGAACACTGAAGCTTTCTTT.